This T cell receptor (beta chain) was recovered during a study of blood T cell repertoires in COVID-19 (dated by TCRdb to 2020 to 2021). The study in broad terms: Samples covering the acute and convalescent phases of COVID-19 were provided by collaborators in the United States, Italy and Spain. The material from the prospective study consisted of cDNA or gDNA derived from T cells, B-cell-depleted T cells, or PBMCs. Deeply sampled blood TCRbeta repertoires from subjects exposed to, actively infected with, or recovered from COVID-19 were included in the dataset. The repertoires were released in a freely available public database intended as a resource for research on the immune response to SARS-CoV-2. The samples were drawn from the first 160 participants of the ongoing ImmuneRACE study and from roughly 1,300 subjects provided by 6 global collaborators. The sample metadata nearly always contained a de-identified subject ID, COVID-19 status, age in years and sex. Where HLA class I and class II types were available, the types were taken from metadata supplied by the sample provider, not from assay-based typing.

The collaborating institutions used their own protocols to collect whole blood in K2EDTA tubes. For TCRbeta analysis, collaborator samples were shipped as frozen whole blood, as isolated PBMCs, or as DNA extracted from either sample type. TCRbeta CDR3 regions were amplified from genomic DNA using the immunoSEQ Assay, a bias-controlled multiplex PCR. Per the authors' processing: The number of nucleated cells in each sample was estimated from the amplification of reference gene primers within the assay. To quantify the absolute abundance of each unique TCRbeta CDR3 rearrangement, sequence reads were collapsed and filtered. For each sample, productive Simpson clonality was calculated as the square root of Simpson's diversity index over productive rearrangements. Sourced from immuneACCESS, this table was stored by TCRdb with only in-frame sequences that have V and J called. A share of the clones is absent; for the studies checked, an unresolved V gene accounts for under half, and the remainder has no known explanation. V, J and clone size reflect that table, while D and trimming were determined from the DNA. The sample profile shows 40,000 to 60,000 clones; 70% to 80% of them were found once. The ten largest clones capture 25% of the sample.

A word on this clone: The antigen this receptor binds is unknown. Per-base qualities were not stored, and no clone one base away is much larger.

On the study overall, not on this receptor specifically: How much clinical and demographic metadata was included differed by source and by participant, and the metadata was provided uncurated.

CDR1 and CDR2, looked up from the germline V gene, are SNHLY and FYNNEI. Germline trimming: 2 bases from V, 4 bases from J; junction bases outside gene matches: 7. CDR3 length: 16 amino acids, cysteine to phenylalanine. The read is trimmed to its CDR3 DNA, 48 bases read in frame from base 1. The rearrangement joined TRBV2 to TRBJ2-3, with TRBD2 matching 9 junction bases. This sequence was found in a man between 65 and 79 years old with acute or convalescent COVID-19. Sequenced input: peripheral blood. The DNA sequence follows: TGTGCCAGCAGTGAATGGACTAGCGAGGGCCCAGATACGCAGTATTTT. This encodes CASSEWTSEGPDTQYF.